Below, 9 T cell receptor beta chains from the same sample are listed, as sequenced in a study of regulatory T cells in long-lasting Graves disease. Time point defined: persistent/refractory GD, antithyroid drugs over 5 years with positive TRAb. The TCR library was prepared using RNA isolated from PBMCs. To make TCR beta libraries, researchers used iRepertoire HTBI primers and Arm-PCR of CDR3 regions. TCRdb re-analysed the multiplex PCR reads in MiXCR, keeping a single row per CDR3 protein. The repertoire holds about 290,000 distinct CDR3 sequences, with 20% to 25% as singletons. The source material was peripheral blood mononuclear cells (PBMCs), sampled when the disease was refractory, from a patient treated with antithyroid drugs. The receptors were gathered from a female donor with Graves disease.

This clonotype has just a few counts. V usage is TRBV4-3 and J usage is TRBJ2-7; TRBD2 is a possible D gene (6 bases). The ends were cut back, 2 bases at V and 2 bases at J, with 10 bases in the middle. Germline loops: CDR1 LGHNA, CDR2 YSLEER. The CDR3 extends over 14 amino acids. As DNA, the CDR3 is TGCGCCAGCAGCCAATTCGGAGGGCCCTACGAGCAGTACTTC. Protein product: CASSQFGGPYEQYF.

As regards this clonotype: A much bigger clone sits one base away, suggesting this may be a read error. This CDR3 reads CAWRNTGELFF. The DNA for the CDR3 is TGTGCCTGGAGGAACACCGGGGAGCTGTTTTTT. The chain uses TRBV30 and TRBJ2-2; no reliable D call. The CDR3 is made up of 11 amino acids. V was shortened by 3 bases and J by 1 base, with 0 bases between the two germline ends. Germline values: CDR1 GTSNPN, CDR2 SVGIG (reference sequence).

This clonotype was seen ten or more times. The chain links TRBV7-8 to TRBJ2-5; D is unclear. V was shortened by 1 base and J by 2 bases, with 14 bases between the two germline ends. CDR3 length: 16 residues. CDR1 and CDR2 from the germline V gene are SGHVS and FQNEAQ. CDR3 bases: TGTGCCAGCAGCTTAGTGCCGGTTCTTCTTCAAGAGACCCAGTACTTC. It translates to CASSLVPVLLQETQYF.

V gene TRBV7-2 combines with J gene TRBJ1-6, with D perhaps TRBD1 (6 bases). The V end lost 5 bases, the J end lost 9 bases, and 14 bases lay between the germline ends. The CDR3 sequence is 14 residues long. Germline assignment: CDR1 SGHTA and CDR2 FQGNSA. CDR3 sequence (DNA): TGTGCCAGCAGCATCGACAGGTTATCTTCACCCCTCCACTTT. Its protein product is CASSIDRLSSPLHF.

This clonotype was counted ten times or more. CDR3 protein: CASNFLAGRLETQYF. In DNA form, the CDR3 reads TGTGCCAGCAACTTCTTAGCGGGAAGGTTGGAGACCCAGTACTTC. The rearrangement uses TRBV28 and TRBJ2-5; TRBD2 matches at 8 bases. CDR3 length equals 15 residues. V was pared by 7 bases and J by 5 bases, with 12 bases of the junction left unmatched. Germline V lookup: CDR1 MDHEN, CDR2 SYDVKM.

The genes are TRBV2 and TRBJ1-4; no clear D gene. V lost 6 bases to trimming and J lost 3 bases, with 14 bases between them. From germline, CDR1 is SNHLY and CDR2 FYNNEI. This CDR3 has 15 amino acids. CDR3 sequence (DNA): TGTGCCAGCAGAAAAACAGTCTTACCTAATGAAAAACTGTTTTTT. It translates to CASRKTVLPNEKLFF.

The chain has TRBV11-2 and TRBJ2-3; 9 bases align to TRBD2. The germline V gene has CDR1 SGHAT and CDR2 FQNNGV. After removal of 3 bases from V and 4 bases from J, the junction contained 2 bases not matched to a gene. The CDR3 consists of 14 residues. The CDR3 nucleotides are TGTGCCAGCAGCTTTAGCGGGAGCGCAGATACGCAGTATTTT. It encodes CASSFSGSADTQYF.

This clonotype came up a few times. The chain recombines TRBV6-2 or TRBV6-3 with TRBJ2-1; D is unclear. Per germline, CDR1 MNHEY and CDR2 SVGEGT. The V end lost 8 bases, the J end lost 8 bases, and 10 bases lay between the germline ends. CDR3 length: 11 amino acids. The CDR3 loop reads CASGVYYEQFF. As DNA, the CDR3 is TGTGCCAGCGGGGTTTATTATGAGCAGTTCTTC.

This clonotype was counted many times. The CDR3 coding sequence is TGTGCCAGCAGGGGGGCGGACGGCAGCTACGAGCAGTACTTC. This sequence encodes CASRGADGSYEQYF. The chain recombines TRBV6-1 with TRBJ2-7; TRBD1 is a possible D gene (6 bases). Germline V lookup: CDR1 MNHNS, CDR2 SASEGT. This CDR3 spans 14 amino acids. V lost 6 bases to trimming and J lost 3 bases, with 15 bases between them.